The 31 T cell receptor beta chains below all came from one sample that was sequenced in a study of kidney transplant recipient with SARS-CoV-2 infection. TCRdb reprocessed the reads via MiXCR and lists one record per CDR3 protein. Of approximately 250,000 distinct CDR3 sequences listed, around 26% are singletons. The specimen was a blood sample, collected at baseline and on day 111 from a kidney transplant recipient. All receptors come from a male patient aged 30 to 40 who had COVID-19 and was a kidney transplant recipient. Some T cells here may be from the graft donor.

Ten or more counts support this clonotype. The chain recombines TRBV5-1 with TRBJ2-7, with D possibly called TRBD1 or TRBD2 (5 bases each). V was pared by 4 bases and J by 3 bases, with 20 bases between. In germline, CDR1 is SGHRS, CDR2 YFSETQ. The CDR3 contains 16 residues. The CDR3 nucleotides read TGCGCCAGCAGCCTTCGTCCGGGGACGATGAACTACGAGCAGTACTTC. Translated, it gives CASSLRPGTMNYEQYF.

This clonotype was detected many times. The chain has TRBV2 and TRBJ1-6; D perhaps matches TRBD1 (5 bases). V was pared by 5 bases and J by 8 bases, with 13 bases between. The CDR3 runs to 14 residues. Germline V gives CDR1 SNHLY, CDR2 FYNNEI. For the CDR3, the DNA is TGTGCCAGCAGTCCGGGGCAGGGTTATTCACCCCTCCACTTT. It encodes CASSPGQGYSPLHF. The variable domain in full, with the rest retrieved from reference TRBV2 and TRBJ1-6, is EPEVTQTPSHQVTQMGQEVILRCVPISNHLYFYWYRQILGQKVEFLVSFYNNEISEKSEIFDDQFSVERPDGSNFTLKIRSTKLEDSAMYFCASSPGQGYSPLHFGNGTRLTVT.

On this clonotype itself: A much larger clone lies a single base off, so this may be a read error. The chain carries TRBV6-4 and TRBJ1-4; TRBD1 matches at 7 bases. The CDR3 consists of 15 residues. Germline CDR1 is MRHNA and CDR2 is SNTAGT. As DNA, the CDR3 is TGTGCCAACAGTAGGTCCCAGGGGGAAGGTGAAAAACTGTTTTTT. Translated, it gives CANSRSQGEGEKLFF.

With regard to this clonotype: This sequence may be a read error, since a much larger clone differs from it by one base. The V gene is TRBV6-5, the J gene TRBJ1-2; no definite D call. V gave up 5 bases and J gave up 2 bases, with 15 bases separating them. The CDR3 extends over 15 amino acids. Per germline, CDR1 MNHEY and CDR2 SVGAGI. The chain's CDR3 is CASSPAGIGNYGYTF. The CDR3 coding sequence is TGTGCCAGCAGTCCAGCAGGCATCGGAAACTATGGCTACACCTTC.

The rearrangement uses TRBV7-3 and TRBJ1-2, with a weak D call TRBD1 (6 bases). CDR1 is SGHTA, CDR2 FQGTGA, per germline. Deletions cut 3 bases from V and 4 bases from J, with 21 bases between. This CDR3 has 17 residues. The CDR3, as DNA: TGTGCCAGCAGCTTGGGGGCAGACGCTTGGAAGACCTATGGCTACACCTTC. It codes for CASSLGADAWKTYGYTF.

This clonotype was observed many times. The chain recombines TRBV7-9 with TRBJ1-2; D unclear. Germline loops: CDR1 SEHNR, CDR2 FQNEAQ (reference sequence). V lost 5 bases and J lost 4, with 23 bases in between. The CDR3 length is 17 residues. The DNA for the CDR3 is TGTGCCAGCAGCGCCCCCGAATACCATGGAAAGACCTATGGCTACACCTTC. Amino acids: CASSAPEYHGKTYGYTF.

As regards this clonotype: A much larger clonotype is one base distant, so this may be a read error. The J gene is TRBJ1-1, the V gene TRBV6-5; the D is unclear. Trimming pared 7 bases from V and 1 base from J, leaving 10 bases between. CDR3 length equals 13 residues. The germline gives CDR1 MNHEY, CDR2 SVGAGI. CDR3 loop: CASNVDGNTEAFF. The CDR3 region has the DNA TGTGCCAGCAATGTCGACGGGAACACTGAAGCTTTCTTT.

The sample holds many counts of this clonotype. This chain connects TRBV10-2 to TRBJ1-2, with D uncertain. The length of the CDR3 is 17 residues. V lost 3 bases to trimming and J lost 4 bases, with 21 bases between them. CDR1 is WSHSY and CDR2 is SAAADI in the germline V gene. CDR3 sequence: CASSDYHTSRKTYGYTF. The CDR3, as DNA: TGCGCCAGCAGTGACTACCACACTTCTAGAAAGACCTATGGCTACACCTTC.

This clonotype was counted at least ten times. V and J are TRBV4-1 and TRBJ1-5; tentative D call: TRBD1 (6 bases). Between the trimmed V and J ends, which lost 2 bases and 3 bases, there was a span of 11 bases. CDR3 size: 15 residues. Germline V lookup: CDR1 MGHRA, CDR2 YSYEKL. The CDR3 nucleotides read TGCGCCAGCAGCCAAAGGTGGGGGCTCAATCAGCCCCAGCATTTT. This translates into CASSQRWGLNQPQHF.

The chain uses TRBV24-1 and TRBJ1-2, with unresolved D. The germline CDR1 and CDR2 sequences are KGHDR and SFDVKD. This CDR3 spans 17 amino acids. V lost 6 bases and J lost 4, with 23 bases in between. The CDR3 bases are TGTGCCACCAGTTTCAGCCATAGTACCAGAAAGACCTATGGCTACACCTTC. This translates into CATSFSHSTRKTYGYTF.

About this clonotype itself: A clone one base away is much larger, so this may be a read error. V and J are TRBV18 and TRBJ1-1; no firm D call. Germline lookup yields CDR1 KGHSH and CDR2 LQKENI. The CDR3 length is 14 residues. CDR3 loop: CASSPEKFYTEASF. The CDR3 nucleotides are TGTGCCAGCTCACCAGAAAAATTTTACACTGAAGCTTCCTTT.

On this clonotype itself: With a much larger clone just one base away, this may be a read error. This CDR3 reads CATSDEGQGRDYTF. The CDR3 nucleotides are TGTGCCACCAGTGATGAGGGACAGGGCAGAGACTACACCTTC. The chain couples TRBV24-1 to TRBJ1-2; TRBD1 aligns across 9 bases. Germline V gene data show CDR1 as KGHDR and CDR2 as SFDVKD. The CDR3 is 14 residues long. With 3 bases clipped from V and 10 bases from J, the junction kept 8 bases outside the gene matches.

The chain employs TRBV30 and TRBJ2-1, with D perhaps matching TRBD2 (6 bases). Per germline, CDR1 GTSNPN and CDR2 SVGIG (reference sequence). V lost 0 bases and J 6 bases, leaving 9 bases between the germline ends. The CDR3 runs 13 residues. In DNA form, the CDR3 reads TGTGCCTGGAGTGTTGGAGGGGTCAATGAGCAGTTCTTC. Residues: CAWSVGGVNEQFF.

Ten or more counts support this clonotype. The chain joins TRBV5-4 to TRBJ1-3, with 8 positions matching TRBD1. CDR1 is SGHNT, CDR2 YYREEE, per germline (reference sequence). The CDR3 length is 14 residues. The V and J ends lost 4 bases and 4 bases, in that order; junction bases with no gene match: 4. In nucleotides, the CDR3 is TGTGCCAGCAGCAGAGGGACAGGAGGAAACACCATATATTTT. Translating it yields CASSRGTGGNTIYF.

This clonotype was found many times. This sequence joins TRBV15 and TRBJ1-1, with D possibly being TRBD1 (6 bases). The CDR3 has 13 amino acids. Germline CDR1 LNHNV, CDR2 YYDKDF (reference sequence). V lost 0 bases, J lost 9 bases, and 11 bases lay in between. As DNA, the CDR3 is TGTGCCACCAGCAGAGACTTACAGGGACAAGCTTTCTTT. It specifies CATSRDLQGQAFF.

Comment on this clonotype: A much larger clone differs by one base, so this may be a read error. The chain joins TRBV9 to TRBJ1-2; D gene unclear. The CDR3 runs to 15 residues. Germline V gene data show CDR1 as SGDLS and CDR2 as YYNGEE. CDR3 in DNA: TGTGCCAGCACCGCAGCCCCGAGTTCTAACCATGGCTACACCTTC. Protein sequence: CASTAAPSSNHGYTF.

Notes on this clonotype: A much larger clone is a single base away; this may be a read error. The rearrangement joins TRBV19 to TRBJ2-5; maybe TRBD1 (6 bases). Trimming cost V 5 bases and J 2 bases, with 15 bases left between them. The CDR3 consists of 15 residues. CDR1 LNHDA and CDR2 SQIVND come from the germline V gene (reference sequence). CDR3 bases: TGTGCCAGTAGTGTAACCCCGGACAGTCAAGAGACCCAGTACTTC. It translates to CASSVTPDSQETQYF.

The rearrangement uses TRBV28 and TRBJ2-7; D remains ambiguous. The CDR3 is 12 residues long. Germline CDR1 is MDHEN and CDR2 is SYDVKM. V was clipped by 0 bases and J by 6 bases, with 6 bases between them. The CDR3 DNA sequence: TGTGCCAGCAGTTTATGGCAGAGCGAGCAGTACTTC. Protein: CASSLWQSEQYF.

On this clonotype itself: A much larger clone lies one base from this, so it may be a read error. This chain connects TRBV6-8 to TRBJ2-7; TRBD2 matches 7 bases. The germline gives CDR1 MNHGY, CDR2 SAAAGT. V was pared by 10 bases and J by 9 bases, with 12 bases of the junction left unmatched. CDR3 length: 12 residues. CDR3 in DNA: TGTGCCACCCGAGAGGGAGGGAACGCGCAGTACTTC. Translation gives CATREGGNAQYF.

This clonotype was seen ten or more times. The chain is built from TRBV27 and TRBJ2-1, with D perhaps matching TRBD2 (5 bases). The CDR3 spans 12 residues. Trimming stripped 2 bases from V and 8 bases from J, with 7 bases between. CDR1 MNHEY and CDR2 SMNVEV come from the germline V gene (reference sequence). The CDR3 spells CASSLARDEQFF. The CDR3 DNA sequence: TGTGCCAGCAGTTTAGCGAGGGATGAGCAGTTCTTC.

This clonotype was recorded many times. The CDR3 region is CASSVSPGGGNEQFF. CDR3 nucleotide sequence: TGTGCCAGCAGCGTTTCTCCAGGGGGGGGGAATGAGCAGTTCTTC. The chain carries TRBV9 and TRBJ2-1; D is tentatively TRBD1 or TRBD2 (7 bases each). The V end lost 2 bases, the J end lost 7 bases, and 16 bases lay between the germline ends. Germline values: CDR1 SGDLS, CDR2 YYNGEE. The CDR3 is 15 amino acids.

Ten or more counts support this clonotype. The genes are TRBV19 and TRBJ1-5, with D possibly matching TRBD1 (5 bases). Germline-derived CDR1 and CDR2 are LNHDA and SQIVND (reference sequence). This CDR3 spans 17 amino acids. Trimming pared 3 bases from V and 0 bases from J, leaving 15 bases between. CDR3 nucleotide sequence: TGTGCCAGTAGTATCCCCGGCCAGGGACTTAGCAATCAGCCCCAGCATTTT. Its translation is CASSIPGQGLSNQPQHF.

This clonotype has more than one count but fewer than ten. The chain has TRBV8-2 and TRBJ2-6; the table names TRBD1, a call not compared with the DNA. TRBV8-2 is designated a pseudogene. The CDR3 loop spans 17 amino acids. CDR3 sequence reads: CGKVYRITQSRANVLTF. CDR3 DNA: TGTGGCAAAGTCTACAGGATAACACAAAGTCGGGCCAACGTCCTGACTTTC.

This clonotype has a count of ten or more. This chain uses TRBV6-5 with TRBJ1-1; D not resolved. Trimming cost V 7 bases and J 3 bases, with 12 bases left between them. The germline V gene encodes CDR1 MNHEY and CDR2 SVGAGI. This CDR3 region has 13 residues. Written as DNA, the CDR3 is TGTGCCAGCAAGGTTAACGGTCACACTGAAGCTTTCTTT. The encoded protein is CASKVNGHTEAFF.

About this clonotype itself: A much larger clone lies a single base off, so this may be a read error. The J gene is TRBJ1-2, the V gene TRBV20-1; possibly TRBD1 for D (6 bases). From germline, CDR1 is DFQATT and CDR2 SNEGSKA (reference sequence). The CDR3 loop spans 15 amino acids. V was trimmed by 5 bases and J by 10 bases, leaving 26 bases between them. The DNA of the CDR3 is TGCAGTGCTGAGGGGGGGCAGGGGCCGGCCAATGACTACACCTTC. Its protein is CSAEGGQGPANDYTF.

This clonotype occurred many times. This chain's CDR3 is CASSRAGEVEGYTF. CDR3 DNA sequence: TGTGCCAGCAGCCGGGCCGGGGAGGTAGAGGGCTACACCTTC. V and J are TRBV2 and TRBJ1-2; no definite D call. This CDR3 is 14 amino acids long. The V gene's germline CDR1 is SNHLY and CDR2 FYNNEI. V lost 6 bases to trimming and J lost 8 bases, with 19 bases between them.

This clonotype appeared many times. The chain employs TRBV20-1 and TRBJ1-2; possible D gene TRBD1, 5 bases. Per germline, CDR1 DFQATT and CDR2 SNEGSKA (reference sequence). The ends were cut back, 3 bases at V and 2 bases at J, with 16 bases in the middle. The length of the CDR3 is 15 residues. The CDR3 protein is CSASPLAQGNYGYTF. The CDR3 DNA sequence: TGCAGTGCTAGTCCCCTCGCTCAGGGCAACTATGGCTACACCTTC.

This clonotype was recorded at least ten times. The gene calls are TRBV30 and TRBJ1-2; D gene ambiguous. CDR1 and CDR2 (germline): GTSNPN, SVGIG (reference sequence). The CDR3 length is 11 residues. Trimming removed 3 bases at V and 2 bases at J, with 4 bases between. This CDR3 reads CAWSSNYGYTF. The CDR3 DNA sequence: TGTGCCTGGAGCTCGAACTATGGCTACACCTTC. Full variable domain (missing parts from reference TRBV30 and TRBJ1-2): SQTIHQWPATLVQPVGSPLSLECTVEGTSNPNLYWYRQAAGRGLQLLFYSVGIGQISSEVPQNLSASRPQDRQFILSSKKLLLSDSGFYLCAWSSNYGYTFGSGTRLTVV.

This clonotype was seen at least ten times. This sequence joins TRBV7-2 and TRBJ2-6, with TRBD2 as a possible D gene (5 bases). The V gene lost 2 bases and the J gene lost 1 base, with 15 bases spanning the gap. This CDR3 contains 18 residues. Germline V gene lookup returns CDR1 SGHTA and CDR2 FQGNSA. The CDR3 DNA follows: TGTGCCAGCAGCTTAAGAGGGAAGGGAAAGTCTGGGGCCAACGTCCTGACTTTC. Translating it yields CASSLRGKGKSGANVLTF.

A word on this clonotype: A much larger clone differs by one base, so this may be a read error. This CDR3 fails to terminate in the conserved phenylalanine or tryptophan, so it likely reflects a read error. The rearrangement joins TRBV7-2 to TRBJ2-1, with no clear D. From germline, CDR1 is SGHTA and CDR2 FQGNSA. V lost 8 bases and J 6 bases, leaving 17 bases between the germline ends. This CDR3 is built from 14 residues. The CDR3 sequence: CASYDMRSGNEQFL. CDR3 in DNA: TGTGCCAGCTACGACATGCGCTCCGGCAATGAGCAGTTCCTC.

This clonotype showed up many times. The chain is built from TRBV7-6 and TRBJ1-3; the match to TRBD1 covers 8 bases. The CDR3 has 16 amino acids. V gave up 4 bases and J gave up 1 base; unmatched junction bases: 6. The germline CDR1 and CDR2 sequences are SGHVS and FNYEAQ. CDR3 sequence: CASSSGGAGSGNTIYF. The CDR3 coding sequence is TGTGCCAGCAGCTCAGGGGGCGCGGGTTCTGGAAACACCATATATTTT.